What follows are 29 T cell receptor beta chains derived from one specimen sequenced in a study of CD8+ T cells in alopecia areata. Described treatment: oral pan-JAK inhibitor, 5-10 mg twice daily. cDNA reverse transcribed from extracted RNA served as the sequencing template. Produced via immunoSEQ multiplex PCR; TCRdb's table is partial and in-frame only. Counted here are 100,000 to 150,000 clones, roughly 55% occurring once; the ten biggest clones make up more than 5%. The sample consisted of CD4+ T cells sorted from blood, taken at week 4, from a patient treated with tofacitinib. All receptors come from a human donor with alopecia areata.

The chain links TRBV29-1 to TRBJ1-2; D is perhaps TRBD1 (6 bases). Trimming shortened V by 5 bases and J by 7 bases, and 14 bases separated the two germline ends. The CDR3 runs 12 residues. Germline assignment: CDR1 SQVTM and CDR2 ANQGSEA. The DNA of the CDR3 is TGCAGCGTTCCCGACAGGAAGGGTGGCTACACCTTC. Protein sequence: CSVPDRKGGYTF. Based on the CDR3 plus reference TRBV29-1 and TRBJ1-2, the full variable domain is SAVISQKPSRDICQRGTSLTIQCQVDSQVTMMFWYRQQPGQSLTLIATANQGSEATYESGFVIDKFPISRPNLTFSTLTVSNMSPEDSSIYLCSVPDRKGGYTFGSGTRLTVV.

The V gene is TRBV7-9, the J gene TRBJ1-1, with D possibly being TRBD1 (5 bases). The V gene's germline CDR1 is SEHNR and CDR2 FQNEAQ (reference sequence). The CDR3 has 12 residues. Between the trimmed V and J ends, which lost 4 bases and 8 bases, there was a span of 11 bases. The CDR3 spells CASSYAGTEAFF. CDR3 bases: TGTGCCAGCAGCTACGCAGGGACGGAAGCTTTCTTT.

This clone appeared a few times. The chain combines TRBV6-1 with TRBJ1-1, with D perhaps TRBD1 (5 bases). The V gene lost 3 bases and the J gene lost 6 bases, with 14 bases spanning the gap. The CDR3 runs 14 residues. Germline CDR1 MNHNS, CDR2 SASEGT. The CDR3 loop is CASSDRRGNSEAFF. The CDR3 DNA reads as TGTGCCAGCAGTGATCGGCGGGGGAATTCTGAAGCTTTCTTT.

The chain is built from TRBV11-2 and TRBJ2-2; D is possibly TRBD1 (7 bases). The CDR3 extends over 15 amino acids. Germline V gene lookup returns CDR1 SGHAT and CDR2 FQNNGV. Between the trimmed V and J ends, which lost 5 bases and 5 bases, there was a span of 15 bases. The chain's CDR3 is CASSRDRDSTGELFF. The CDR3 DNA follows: TGTGCCAGCAGCCGAGACAGGGACTCTACCGGGGAGCTGTTTTTT.

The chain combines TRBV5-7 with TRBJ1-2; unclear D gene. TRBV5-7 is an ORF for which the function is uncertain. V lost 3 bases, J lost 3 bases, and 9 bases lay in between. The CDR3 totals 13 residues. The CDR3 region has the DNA TGTGCCAGCAGCTCGGGGAGCTACTATGGCTACACCTTC. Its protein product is CASSSGSYYGYTF.

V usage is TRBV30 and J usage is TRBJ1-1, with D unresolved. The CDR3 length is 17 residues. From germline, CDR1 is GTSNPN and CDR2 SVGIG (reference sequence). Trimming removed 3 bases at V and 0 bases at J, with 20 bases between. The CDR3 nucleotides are TGTGCCTGGAGCGAAATCTGGGCTGCCGGCATGAACACTGAAGCTTTCTTT. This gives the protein CAWSEIWAAGMNTEAFF.

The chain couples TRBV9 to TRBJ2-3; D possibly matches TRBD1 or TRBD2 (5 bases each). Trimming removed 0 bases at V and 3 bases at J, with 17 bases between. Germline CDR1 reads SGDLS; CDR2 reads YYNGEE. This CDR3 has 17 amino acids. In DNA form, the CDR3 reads TGTGCCAGCAGCGTAGCGGCTCAGAGGGGTCGAACAGATACGCAGTATTTT. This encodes CASSVAAQRGRTDTQYF.

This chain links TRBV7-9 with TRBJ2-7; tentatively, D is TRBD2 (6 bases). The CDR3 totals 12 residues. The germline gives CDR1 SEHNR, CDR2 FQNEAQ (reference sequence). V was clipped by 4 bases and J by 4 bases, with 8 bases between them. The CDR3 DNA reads TGTGCCAGCAGCTCGGGGGTATACGAGCAGTACTTC. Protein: CASSSGVYEQYF.

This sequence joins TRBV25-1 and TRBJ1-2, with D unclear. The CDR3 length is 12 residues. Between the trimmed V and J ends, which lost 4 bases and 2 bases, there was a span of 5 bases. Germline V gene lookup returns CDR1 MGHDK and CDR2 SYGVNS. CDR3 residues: CASSGLNYGYTF. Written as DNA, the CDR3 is TGTGCCAGCAGTGGACTGAACTATGGCTACACCTTC.

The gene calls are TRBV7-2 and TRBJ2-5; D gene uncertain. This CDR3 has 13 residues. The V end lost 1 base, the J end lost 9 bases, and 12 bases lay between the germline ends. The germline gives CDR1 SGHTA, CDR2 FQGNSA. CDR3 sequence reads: CASSLGVGSSQYF. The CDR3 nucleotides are TGTGCCAGCAGCTTAGGAGTGGGGTCTTCCCAGTACTTC.

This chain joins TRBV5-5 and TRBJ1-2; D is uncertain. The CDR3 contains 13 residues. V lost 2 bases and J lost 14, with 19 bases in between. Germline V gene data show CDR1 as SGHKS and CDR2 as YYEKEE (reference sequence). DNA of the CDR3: TGTGCCAGCAGCTTACTTACGGCCCGTACTGTGACCTTC. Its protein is CASSLLTARTVTF. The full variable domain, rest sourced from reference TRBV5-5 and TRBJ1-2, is DAGVTQSPTHLIKTRGQQVTLRCSPISGHKSVSWYQQVLGQGPQFIFQYYEKEERGRGNFPDRFSARQFPNYSSELNVNALLLGDSALYLCASSLLTARTVTFGSGTRLTVV.

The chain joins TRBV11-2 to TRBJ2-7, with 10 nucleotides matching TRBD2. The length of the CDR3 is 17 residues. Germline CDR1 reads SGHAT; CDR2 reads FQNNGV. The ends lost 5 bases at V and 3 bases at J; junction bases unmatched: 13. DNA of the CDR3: TGTGCCAGCAGCCCCCGACCTGGTTTAGCGGGGGGCTACGAGCAGTACTTC. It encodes CASSPRPGLAGGYEQYF.

CDR3: CSTRQGEWFTEAFF. The CDR3 DNA follows: TGCAGCACTAGACAGGGGGAGTGGTTCACTGAAGCTTTCTTT. V is TRBV29-1 and J is TRBJ1-1; 9 nucleotides match TRBD1. The ends lost 8 bases at V and 4 bases at J; junction bases unmatched: 11. The CDR3 covers 14 residues. In germline, CDR1 is SQVTM, CDR2 ANQGSEA.

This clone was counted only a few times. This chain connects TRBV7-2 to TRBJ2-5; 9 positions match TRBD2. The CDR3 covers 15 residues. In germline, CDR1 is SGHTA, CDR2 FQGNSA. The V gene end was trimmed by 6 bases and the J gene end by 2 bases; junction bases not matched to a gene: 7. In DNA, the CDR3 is TGTGCCAGCAGTATGCTAGCGGGATATCAAGAGACCCAGTACTTC. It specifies CASSMLAGYQETQYF.

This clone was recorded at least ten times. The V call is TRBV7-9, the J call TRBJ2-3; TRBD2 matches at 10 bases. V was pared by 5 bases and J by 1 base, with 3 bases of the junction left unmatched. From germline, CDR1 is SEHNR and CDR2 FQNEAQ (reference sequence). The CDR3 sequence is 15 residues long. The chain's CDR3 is CASSRTSGGTDTQYF. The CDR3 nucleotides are TGTGCCAGCAGCCGGACTAGCGGAGGCACAGATACGCAGTATTTT. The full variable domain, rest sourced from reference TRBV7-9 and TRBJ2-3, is DTGVSQNPRHKITKRGQNVTFRCDPISEHNRLYWYRQTLGQGPEFLTYFQNEAQLEKSRLLSDRFSAERPKGSFSTLEIQRTEQGDSAMYLCASSRTSGGTDTQYFGPGTRLTVL.

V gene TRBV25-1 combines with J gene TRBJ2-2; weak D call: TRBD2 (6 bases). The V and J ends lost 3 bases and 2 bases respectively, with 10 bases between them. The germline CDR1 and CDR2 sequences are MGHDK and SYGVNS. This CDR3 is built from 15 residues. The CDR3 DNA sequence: TGTGCCAGCAGTGATGAGACTAGTAACACCGGGGAGCTGTTTTTT. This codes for CASSDETSNTGELFF.

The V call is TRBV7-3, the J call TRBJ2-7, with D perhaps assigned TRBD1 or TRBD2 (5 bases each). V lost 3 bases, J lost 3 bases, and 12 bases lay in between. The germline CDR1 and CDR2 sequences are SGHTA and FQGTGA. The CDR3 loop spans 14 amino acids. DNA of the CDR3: TGTGCCAGCAGCTTGACCGGGGCTGGCTACGAGCAGTACTTC. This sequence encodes CASSLTGAGYEQYF.

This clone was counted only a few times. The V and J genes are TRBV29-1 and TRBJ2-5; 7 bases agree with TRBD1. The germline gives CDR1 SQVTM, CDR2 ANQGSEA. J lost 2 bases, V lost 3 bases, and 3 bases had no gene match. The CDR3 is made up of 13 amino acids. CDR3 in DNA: TGCAGCGTTGAGAGGGGACAGCAAGAGACCCAGTACTTC. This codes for CSVERGQQETQYF.

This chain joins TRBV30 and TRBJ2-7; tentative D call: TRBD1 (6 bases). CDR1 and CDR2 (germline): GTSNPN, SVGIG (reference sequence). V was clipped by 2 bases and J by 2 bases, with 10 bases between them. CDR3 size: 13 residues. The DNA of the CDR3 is TGTGCCTGGAGTCGTACAGGGACCTACGAGCAGTACTTC. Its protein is CAWSRTGTYEQYF.

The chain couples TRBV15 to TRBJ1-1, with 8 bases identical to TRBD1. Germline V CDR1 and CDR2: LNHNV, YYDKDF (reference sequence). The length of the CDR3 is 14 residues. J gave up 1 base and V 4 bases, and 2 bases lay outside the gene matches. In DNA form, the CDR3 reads TGTGCCACCAGCAAGGACAGGGAGAACACTGAAGCTTTCTTT. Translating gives CATSKDRENTEAFF.

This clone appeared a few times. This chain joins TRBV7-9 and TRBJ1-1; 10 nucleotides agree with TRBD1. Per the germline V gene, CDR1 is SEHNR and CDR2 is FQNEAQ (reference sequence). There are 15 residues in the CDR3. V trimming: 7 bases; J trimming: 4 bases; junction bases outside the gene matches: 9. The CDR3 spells CASTGQGISGTEAFF. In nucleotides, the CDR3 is TGTGCCAGCACGGGACAGGGGATCTCGGGCACTGAAGCTTTCTTT.

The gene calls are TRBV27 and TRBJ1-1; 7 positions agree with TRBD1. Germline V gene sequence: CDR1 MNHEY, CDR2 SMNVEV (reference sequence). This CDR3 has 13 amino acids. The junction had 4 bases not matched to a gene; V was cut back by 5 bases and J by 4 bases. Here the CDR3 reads CASSPPGGTEAFF. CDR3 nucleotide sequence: TGTGCCAGCAGTCCTCCAGGGGGCACTGAAGCTTTCTTT.

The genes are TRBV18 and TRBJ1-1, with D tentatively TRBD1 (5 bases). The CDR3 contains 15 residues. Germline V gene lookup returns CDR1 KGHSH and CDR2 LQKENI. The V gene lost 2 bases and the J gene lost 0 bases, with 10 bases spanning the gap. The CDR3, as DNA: TGTGCCAGCTCACCAGCGACAGAGATGAACACTGAAGCTTTCTTT. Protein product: CASSPATEMNTEAFF.

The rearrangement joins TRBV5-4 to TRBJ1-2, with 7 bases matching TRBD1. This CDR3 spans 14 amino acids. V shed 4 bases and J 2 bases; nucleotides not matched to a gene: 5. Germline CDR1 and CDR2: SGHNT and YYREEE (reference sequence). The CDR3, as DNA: TGTGCCAGCAGCACAAACAGGGGAAACTATGGCTACACCTTC. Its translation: CASSTNRGNYGYTF.

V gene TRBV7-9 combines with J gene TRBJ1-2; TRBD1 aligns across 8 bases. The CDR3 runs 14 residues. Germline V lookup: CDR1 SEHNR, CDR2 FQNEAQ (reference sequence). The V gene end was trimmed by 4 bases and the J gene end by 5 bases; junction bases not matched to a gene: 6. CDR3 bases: TGTGCCAGCAGCTCCGGACAGGGATTTTATGGCTACACCTTC. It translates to CASSSGQGFYGYTF.

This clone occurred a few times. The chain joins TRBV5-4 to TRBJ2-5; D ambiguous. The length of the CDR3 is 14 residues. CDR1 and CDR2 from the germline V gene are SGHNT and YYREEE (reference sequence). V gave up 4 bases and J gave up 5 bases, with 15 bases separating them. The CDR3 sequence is CASSPPGVGETQYF. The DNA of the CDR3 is TGTGCCAGCAGCCCCCCCGGCGTTGGGGAGACCCAGTACTTC.

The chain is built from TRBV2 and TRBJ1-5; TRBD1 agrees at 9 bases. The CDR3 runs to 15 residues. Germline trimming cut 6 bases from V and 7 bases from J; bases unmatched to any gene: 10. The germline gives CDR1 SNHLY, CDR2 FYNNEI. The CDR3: CASSDGTGFEQPQHF. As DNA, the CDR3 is TGTGCCAGCAGCGACGGGACAGGGTTTGAACAGCCCCAGCATTTT.

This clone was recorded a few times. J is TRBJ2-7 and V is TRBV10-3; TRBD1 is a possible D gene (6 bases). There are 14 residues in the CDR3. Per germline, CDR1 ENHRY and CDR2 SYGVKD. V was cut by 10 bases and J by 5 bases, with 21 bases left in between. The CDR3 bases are TGTGCCACCTTACCGGACAGTGGAGGCGACGAGCAGTACTTC. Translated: CATLPDSGGDEQYF.

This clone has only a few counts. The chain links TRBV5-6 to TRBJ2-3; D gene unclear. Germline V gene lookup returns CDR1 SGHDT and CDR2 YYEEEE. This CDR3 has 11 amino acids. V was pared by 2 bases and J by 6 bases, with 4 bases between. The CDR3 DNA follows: TGTGCCAGCAGCTTTGACGATACGCAGTATTTT. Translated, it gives CASSFDDTQYF.